The clone carrying this T cell receptor (beta chain) occurred a few times. Its target is not known. The isolated RNA, all of it, was reverse transcribed, so expressed TCRB transcripts were what got sequenced. Clones were sequenced by immunoSEQ multiplex PCR, and TCRdb holds only the in-frame ones, with some missing. The sample has hundreds of thousands of clones, around 15% seen once. With 10 bases removed from V and 5 bases from J, the gap between germline ends came to 14 bases. This CDR3 region has 12 residues. Germline CDR1 reads LNHDA; CDR2 reads SQIVND (reference sequence). The data stem from a study of beta chain features in type 1 diabetes. Whole-study context: Healthy donors resembled patients in age, gender and cell yields. In all, 107,917,701 sorted cells from all samples were analyzed. Study-wide points: No resolution was reached here on whether HLA type influences TCRB rearrangement. Possible PCR preference for shorter templates applied equally to patients and controls. Shorter TCRB CDR3s, moderately but significantly so, marked every one of the four CD4+ subsets in Type 1 diabetes patients.

Sequenced material: naive CD4+ T cells from blood. This sequence originates from a man younger than 30 with type 1 diabetes. The rearrangement joins TRBV19 to TRBJ1-1; D may be TRBD1 (5 bases). DNA for the CDR3: TGTGCCACCCGGTGGGAGGGGACTGAAGCTTTCTTT. Encoded protein: CATRWEGTEAFF.